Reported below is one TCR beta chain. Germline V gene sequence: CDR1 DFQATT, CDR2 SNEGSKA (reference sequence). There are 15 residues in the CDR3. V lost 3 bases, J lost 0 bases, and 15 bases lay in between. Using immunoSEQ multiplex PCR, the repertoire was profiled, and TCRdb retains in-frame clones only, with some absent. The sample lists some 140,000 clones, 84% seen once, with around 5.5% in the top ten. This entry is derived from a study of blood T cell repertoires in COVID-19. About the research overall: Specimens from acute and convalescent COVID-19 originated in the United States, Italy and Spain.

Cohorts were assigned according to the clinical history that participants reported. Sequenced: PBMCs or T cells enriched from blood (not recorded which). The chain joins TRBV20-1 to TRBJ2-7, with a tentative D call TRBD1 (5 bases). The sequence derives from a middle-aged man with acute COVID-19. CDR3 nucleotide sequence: TGCAGTGCTAGTTCCCCCGACAGATACTCCTACGAGCAGTACTTC. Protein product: CSASSPDRYSYEQYF.